Shown below are 20 T cell receptor beta chains from a single sample sequenced in a study of blood T cell repertoires in COVID-19. Some clones are missing from TCRdb's copy, which holds only in-frame ones; the method was immunoSEQ multiplex PCR. Found here are over 200,000 clones, 70% to 90% of them singletons; the top ten hold 10% to 14%. Material for sequencing was PBMCs or T cells enriched from blood (not recorded which). These receptors were taken from a man under 40 who had recovered from COVID-19.

The J gene is TRBJ1-6, the V gene TRBV4-1; 7 bases align to TRBD1. This CDR3 is built from 20 residues. Trimming cost V 0 bases and J 0 bases; bases outside gene matches: 11. Germline CDR1 MGHRA, CDR2 YSYEKL. The CDR3 is CASSQESNRGSYSYNSPLHF. The CDR3, as DNA: TGCGCCAGCAGCCAAGAGAGTAACAGGGGATCATACTCCTATAATTCACCCCTCCACTTT.

J is TRBJ2-2 and V is TRBV28; D is unclear. Deletions cut 5 bases from V and 6 bases from J, with 13 bases between. In germline, CDR1 is MDHEN, CDR2 SYDVKM. This CDR3 contains 14 residues. Here the CDR3 DNA reads TGTGCCAGCAGTAAATTCCCGGTTTCCGGGGAGCTGTTTTTT. It translates to CASSKFPVSGELFF.

In this sample, this clone turned up once. V usage is TRBV2 and J usage is TRBJ1-1; D perhaps matches TRBD1 (6 bases). This CDR3 has 12 amino acids. Trimming took off 10 bases at V and 1 base at J, with 10 bases between the two ends. The germline V gene encodes CDR1 SNHLY and CDR2 FYNNEI. The chain's CDR3 is CATPDRNTEAFF. For the CDR3, the DNA is TGTGCCACACCGGACAGGAACACTGAAGCTTTCTTT.

The rearrangement uses TRBV18 and TRBJ1-3; perhaps TRBD1 as D (5 bases). Germline V CDR1 and CDR2: KGHSH, LQKENI. V was shortened by 5 bases and J by 2 bases, with 16 bases between the two germline ends. The CDR3 has 16 amino acids. The CDR3 bases are TGTGCCAGCTCATCACAGGACTCTAGCGCTGGAAACACCATATATTTT. Protein: CASSSQDSSAGNTIYF.

This rearrangement joins TRBV28 to TRBJ1-2; D may be TRBD1 (5 bases). This CDR3 spans 14 amino acids. V shed 5 bases and J shed 5 bases, with 15 bases lying between them. The germline V gene has CDR1 MDHEN and CDR2 SYDVKM. The DNA of the CDR3 is TGTGCCAGCAGTCAAGGGGTCGGCCTTTATGGCTACACCTTC. Translating gives CASSQGVGLYGYTF.

The gene calls are TRBV7-2 and TRBJ1-4; a weak D match, TRBD1 (6 bases). Trimming shortened V by 5 bases and J by 5 bases, and 15 bases separated the two germline ends. CDR1 SGHTA and CDR2 FQGNSA come from the germline V gene. The CDR3 has 15 amino acids. The CDR3 DNA is TGTGCCAGCAGCGTACAGGGCCCTCTCAATGAAAAACTGTTTTTT. It translates to CASSVQGPLNEKLFF. Looking up the rest from reference TRBV7-2 and TRBJ1-4 gives the full variable domain: GAGVSQSPSNKVTEKGKDVELRCDPISGHTALYWYRQSLGQGLEFLIYFQGNSAPDKSGLPSDRFSAERTGGSVSTLTIQRTQQEDSAVYLCASSVQGPLNEKLFFGSGTQLSVL.

The chain employs TRBV14 and TRBJ1-5; D is undetermined. This CDR3 region has 13 residues. Germline CDR1 is SGHDN and CDR2 is FVKESK. The ends were cut back, 1 base at V and 5 bases at J, with 6 bases in the middle. The CDR3 region is CASSQAIDQPQHF. CDR3 coding DNA: TGTGCCAGCAGCCAAGCGATAGATCAGCCCCAGCATTTT.

Here the CDR3 reads CASSFGGRSSYNEQFF. In DNA, the CDR3 is TGTGCCAGCAGTTTTGGTGGCCGGAGCTCCTACAATGAGCAGTTCTTC. The rearrangement joins TRBV27 to TRBJ2-1; D gene uncertain. The V end was cut by 3 bases, the J end by 0 bases, with 12 bases between. The CDR3 is 16 amino acids. CDR1 and CDR2 from the germline V gene are MNHEY and SMNVEV (reference sequence).

The chain links TRBV7-6 to TRBJ2-7; D gene ambiguous. CDR1 is SGHVS and CDR2 is FNYEAQ in the germline V gene. The CDR3 is made up of 14 amino acids. V dropped 6 bases and J dropped 5 bases, with 17 bases sitting between them. The CDR3 coding sequence is TGTGCCAGCAGTCATCGTTTGGCTTCCGACGAGCAGTACTTC. It translates to CASSHRLASDEQYF.

CDR3 DNA: TGTGCCAGTAGTATACCCCCGGTGGACGAGCAGTACTTC. Encoded protein: CASSIPPVDEQYF. The chain is built from TRBV19 and TRBJ2-7, with D unclear. The CDR3 contains 13 residues. Germline-derived CDR1 and CDR2 are LNHDA and SQIVND (reference sequence). V was shortened by 2 bases and J by 5 bases, with 10 bases between the two germline ends.

This clone was observed a handful of times. This rearrangement joins TRBV6-1 to TRBJ1-4, with D unclear. Germline values: CDR1 MNHNS, CDR2 SASEGT. With 1 base removed from V and 1 base from J, the gap between germline ends came to 10 bases. The CDR3 covers 16 residues. CDR3 DNA: TGTGCCAGCAGTGAAGGATTCGGTAGAACTAATGAAAAACTGTTTTTT. Protein sequence: CASSEGFGRTNEKLFF.

The V gene is TRBV11-2, the J gene TRBJ1-4; D is unclear. Trimming removed 6 bases at V and 1 base at J, with 15 bases between. The V gene's germline CDR1 is SGHAT and CDR2 FQNNGV. The CDR3 is 16 residues long. CDR3 nucleotide sequence: TGTGCCAGCAGTTCTCGGTGGGGAGTAACTAATGAAAAACTGTTTTTT. Protein: CASSSRWGVTNEKLFF.

The V gene is TRBV24-1, the J gene TRBJ2-3; D is unresolved. The germline V gene has CDR1 KGHDR and CDR2 SFDVKD. The length of the CDR3 is 12 residues. V lost 1 base to trimming and J lost 4 bases, with 2 bases between them. CDR3 protein: CATSDFSDTQYF. The DNA for the CDR3 is TGTGCCACCAGTGATTTCTCAGATACGCAGTATTTT.

The sample holds a few counts of this clone. V gene TRBV14 combines with J gene TRBJ1-5; 8 bases line up with TRBD1. V shed 4 bases and J 7 bases; nucleotides not matched to a gene: 9. The CDR3 consists of 15 residues. Germline-derived CDR1 and CDR2 are SGHDN and FVKESK. The CDR3 spells CASSRNSGGSQPQHF. The CDR3 nucleotides are TGTGCCAGCAGCCGGAACTCAGGGGGCAGCCAGCCCCAGCATTTT.

The genes are TRBV4-2 and TRBJ2-5; tentatively, D is TRBD2 (6 bases). Trimming shortened V by 2 bases and J by 3 bases, and 13 bases separated the two germline ends. The germline gives CDR1 LGHNA, CDR2 YNFKEQ. The CDR3 covers 15 residues. The CDR3 nucleotides are TGTGCCAGCAGCCAACCCGGTTCTAGCGAAGAGACCCAGTACTTC. This translates into CASSQPGSSEETQYF.

The V and J genes are TRBV7-6 and TRBJ2-5; 12 nucleotides match TRBD2. The CDR3 totals 16 residues. Trimming at V came to 5 bases and at J to 5 bases, leaving 9 bases not matched to a gene. Germline assignment: CDR1 SGHVS and CDR2 FNYEAQ. CDR3 region: CASSRRLAGGRETQYF. The CDR3 nucleotides are TGTGCCAGCAGCCGTCGCCTAGCGGGGGGGCGGGAGACCCAGTACTTC.

The chain recombines TRBV3-1 (or the pseudogene TRBV3-2) with TRBJ1-6; D perhaps matches TRBD1 (5 bases). V lost 4 bases and J lost 11, with 15 bases in between. The germline gives CDR1 LGHDT, CDR2 YNNKEL (reference sequence). The CDR3 is 14 residues long. CDR3 loop: CASSPFQGSAPLHF. Written as DNA, the CDR3 is TGTGCCAGCAGCCCGTTCCAGGGCTCGGCACCCCTCCACTTT.

This sequence joins TRBV24-1 and TRBJ2-3, with D tentatively TRBD1 (6 bases). V lost 0 bases to trimming and J lost 5 bases, with 11 bases between them. Germline assignment: CDR1 KGHDR and CDR2 SFDVKD. The CDR3 has 15 residues. The CDR3 coding sequence is TGTGCCACCAGTGATTTGCATCAGGGGCGAGATACGCAGTATTTT. This sequence encodes CATSDLHQGRDTQYF.

This rearrangement joins TRBV12-3 or TRBV12-4 to TRBJ1-2; D is undetermined. The CDR3 runs 11 residues. V was trimmed by 5 bases and J by 5 bases, leaving 6 bases between them. CDR3 DNA: TGTGCCAGCAGTCCGCGGTATGGCTACACCTTC. Protein: CASSPRYGYTF.

The chain is built from TRBV5-1 and TRBJ1-6, with 12 bases that match TRBD1. This CDR3 spans 16 amino acids. The germline V gene has CDR1 SGHRS and CDR2 YFSETQ. V gave up 0 bases and J gave up 9 bases; unmatched junction bases: 4. CDR3 DNA: TGCGCCAGCAGCTTGGCGGGGACAGGGGGCTCTTCACCCCTCCACTTT. Translating it yields CASSLAGTGGSSPLHF.